These 9 T cell receptor beta chains share one sample of origin, sequenced in a study of lymphopenia after photon versus proton radiotherapy. Libraries were prepared by immunoSEQ multiplex PCR; TCRdb keeps only in-frame clonotypes and omits some of them. The profile shows about 83,000 clones, over 70% of them singletons. This material consisted of peripheral blood, taken from a patient treated with proton-based radiotherapy. Receptors originate from a man in his sixties with pancreatic cancer.

The J gene is TRBJ2-1, the V gene TRBV27, with 11 bases identical to TRBD2. Germline trimming cut 5 bases from V and 6 bases from J; bases unmatched to any gene: 9. CDR1 and CDR2 (germline): MNHEY, SMNVEV (reference sequence). The CDR3 covers 16 residues. In DNA form, the CDR3 reads TGTGCCAGCAGTATCCAACTAGCGGGAGCGCCCAATGAGCAGTTCTTC. Protein sequence: CASSIQLAGAPNEQFF.

The rearrangement uses TRBV19 and TRBJ2-2; 12 bases fit TRBD2. V was pared by 6 bases and J by 5 bases, with 7 bases of the junction left unmatched. Germline CDR1 and CDR2: LNHDA and SQIVND (reference sequence). This CDR3 comprises 16 residues. The CDR3 reads CASSRGGTSGTGELFF. As DNA, the CDR3 is TGTGCCAGTAGCAGGGGTGGGACTAGCGGGACCGGGGAGCTGTTTTTT.

Worth noting for this clone: At the DNA level, this CDR3 is encoded by other sequences in the same sample as well. The chain joins TRBV18 to TRBJ1-5; TRBD1 might be the D (5 bases). Trimming took off 4 bases at V and 1 base at J, with 5 bases between the two ends. Germline values: CDR1 KGHSH, CDR2 LQKENI. This CDR3 contains 13 residues. The CDR3 nucleotides are TGTGCCAGCTCACGACAGAGCAATCAGCCCCAGCATTTT. This encodes CASSRQSNQPQHF.

The V and J genes are TRBV4-2 and TRBJ2-7; D remains unclear. The V end lost 0 bases, the J end lost 0 bases, and 6 bases lay between the germline ends. Germline V gene data show CDR1 as LGHNA and CDR2 as YNFKEQ. This CDR3 is 14 amino acids long. CDR3 residues: CASSQDAPSYEQYF. As DNA, the CDR3 is TGTGCCAGCAGCCAAGATGCCCCCTCCTACGAGCAGTACTTC.

The rearrangement joins TRBV9 to TRBJ2-5; weak D call: TRBD1 (6 bases). The CDR3 runs 15 residues. V was pared by 0 bases and J by 4 bases, with 13 bases between. CDR1 and CDR2 from the germline V gene are SGDLS and YYNGEE. The CDR3 DNA sequence: TGTGCCAGCAGCGTAGCTCCAGGGGTGCCAGAGACCCAGTACTTC. Translating it yields CASSVAPGVPETQYF.

V is TRBV9 and J is TRBJ1-4; the D gene is possibly TRBD1 (5 bases). V lost 3 bases and J lost 6, with 12 bases in between. The CDR3 totals 14 residues. Germline CDR1 SGDLS, CDR2 YYNGEE. The CDR3 protein is CASSERGGHEKLFF. The CDR3 coding sequence is TGTGCCAGCAGCGAACGGGGGGGACATGAAAAACTGTTTTTT.

This clone was picked up one time. The rearrangement uses TRBV18 and TRBJ1-5; the D gene is possibly TRBD1 (5 bases). CDR3 length equals 13 residues. The germline CDR1 and CDR2 sequences are KGHSH and LQKENI. V was trimmed by 3 bases and J by 4 bases, leaving 7 bases between them. CDR3 DNA sequence: TGTGCCAGCTCACCGACAGAAAATCAGCCCCAGCATTTT. The encoded protein is CASSPTENQPQHF.

The gene calls are TRBV6-5 and TRBJ2-5; 8 bases line up with TRBD1. From germline, CDR1 is MNHEY and CDR2 SVGAGI. V shed 6 bases, J shed 2 bases, and the junction held 2 bases outside the gene matches. This CDR3 contains 13 residues. DNA of the CDR3: TGTGCCAGCAGGGACAGGGTACAAGAGACCCAGTACTTC. Its protein product is CASRDRVQETQYF.

The chain carries TRBV5-8 and TRBJ2-1; 8 nucleotides line up with TRBD2. After removal of 0 bases from V and 2 bases from J, the junction contained 10 bases not matched to a gene. The V gene's germline CDR1 is SGHTS and CDR2 YDEGEE. The CDR3 has 18 residues. CDR3 protein: CASSLEFGGGSAYNEQFF. CDR3 DNA sequence: TGTGCCAGCAGCTTGGAGTTCGGGGGGGGATCGGCCTACAATGAGCAGTTCTTC.